This entry lists 18 T cell receptor beta chains sequenced from one sample in a study of cytomegalovirus exposure and HLA in healthy donors. The PCR had 60 Vbeta and 13 Jbeta primers. Sequencing used immunoSEQ multiplex PCR; TCRdb keeps in-frame clones, though not all of them. The top ten hold about 2% of the sample, which has approximately 200,000 clones, approximately 85% seen once. The sequencing input was PBMCs. These receptors were collected from a woman between 50 and 59 years old in good health and CMV-seronegative.

The rearrangement links TRBV7-9 to TRBJ2-2; D gene ambiguous. The V gene's germline CDR1 is SEHNR and CDR2 FQNEAQ (reference sequence). V was pared by 0 bases and J by 1 base, with 6 bases between. This CDR3 comprises 15 residues. The CDR3 is CASSLARLNTGELFF. CDR3 nucleotide sequence: TGTGCCAGCAGCTTAGCACGGTTGAACACCGGGGAGCTGTTTTTT.

The table lists this clone with a count of one. This sequence joins TRBV30 and TRBJ2-1; D possibly corresponds to TRBD2 (5 bases). V dropped 4 bases and J dropped 4 bases, with 8 bases sitting between them. The germline gives CDR1 GTSNPN, CDR2 SVGIG (reference sequence). This CDR3 has 12 amino acids. Here the CDR3 reads CAWKRGYNEQFF. The CDR3 bases are TGTGCCTGGAAACGGGGATACAATGAGCAGTTCTTC. Supplemented by reference TRBV30 and TRBJ2-1, the full variable domain reads SQTIHQWPATLVQPVGSPLSLECTVEGTSNPNLYWYRQAAGRGLQLLFYSVGIGQISSEVPQNLSASRPQDRQFILSSKKLLLSDSGFYLCAWKRGYNEQFFGPGTRLTVL.

This chain uses TRBV10-3 with TRBJ1-1, with TRBD1 matching 7 bases. The V gene's germline CDR1 is ENHRY and CDR2 SYGVKD. The CDR3 totals 15 residues. The junction had 8 bases not matched to a gene; V was cut back by 4 bases and J by 3 bases. The CDR3 sequence: CAISGRQGGDTEAFF. The CDR3 DNA reads as TGTGCCATCAGTGGGAGACAGGGTGGGGACACTGAAGCTTTCTTT.

The rearrangement uses TRBV9 and TRBJ1-4; 8 bases map to TRBD1. The CDR3 length is 16 residues. The V gene's germline CDR1 is SGDLS and CDR2 YYNGEE. Trimming removed 2 bases from V and 1 base from J; junction bases left unmatched: 4. The CDR3 is CASSVLQGGTNEKLFF. CDR3 DNA: TGTGCCAGCAGCGTCTTACAGGGGGGAACTAATGAAAAACTGTTTTTT.

V is TRBV2 and J is TRBJ2-3; D possibly corresponds to TRBD2 (7 bases). V lost 9 bases, J lost 0 bases, and 13 bases lay in between. Looked up from germline, CDR1 is SNHLY and CDR2 is FYNNEI. The CDR3 is 14 amino acids. CDR3 protein: CARRGLSSTDTQYF. The CDR3 region has the DNA TGTGCCAGGCGGGGGCTTTCTAGCACAGATACGCAGTATTTT.

J is TRBJ1-2 and V is TRBV5-1, with 9 bases that match TRBD1. J was trimmed by 6 bases and V by 4 bases; bases with no gene match: 1. This CDR3 contains 12 residues. CDR1 SGHRS and CDR2 YFSETQ come from the germline V gene. CDR3: CASSRTGDGYTF. DNA of the CDR3: TGCGCCAGCAGCCGGACAGGGGATGGCTACACCTTC.

J is TRBJ2-1 and V is TRBV19; 11 nucleotides line up with TRBD2. The CDR3 contains 13 residues. Germline values: CDR1 LNHDA, CDR2 SQIVND (reference sequence). After removal of 10 bases from V and 9 bases from J, the junction contained 8 bases not matched to a gene. The CDR3, as DNA: TGTGCCACGACTAGCGGGGCGGCGAGTGAGCAGTTCTTC. It encodes CATTSGAASEQFF.

CDR3: CASSEQGPSYEQYF. The CDR3, as DNA: TGTGCCAGCAGTGAACAGGGGCCTTCCTACGAGCAGTACTTC. V and J are TRBV25-1 and TRBJ2-7; tentatively, D is TRBD1 (6 bases). Between the trimmed V and J ends, which lost 2 bases and 1 base, there was a span of 9 bases. The CDR3 has 14 amino acids. Germline CDR1 is MGHDK and CDR2 is SYGVNS.

The chain couples TRBV5-1 to TRBJ2-7; 8 bases are shared with TRBD1. The CDR3 has 14 amino acids. Germline CDR1 is SGHRS and CDR2 is YFSETQ. The trim removed 4 bases at V and 3 bases at J, leaving 6 bases unmatched. In DNA, the CDR3 is TGCGCCAGCAGCCTGGACAGGGAGAGCTACGAGCAGTACTTC. Translating gives CASSLDRESYEQYF. Full variable domain (rest looked up from reference TRBV5-1 and TRBJ2-7): KAGVTQTPRYLIKTRGQQVTLSCSPISGHRSVSWYQQTPGQGLQFLFEYFSETQRNKGNFPGRFSGRQFSNSRSEMNVSTLELGDSALYLCASSLDRESYEQYFGPGTRLTVT.

This chain uses TRBV27 with TRBJ2-7; 9 bases are shared with TRBD1. Germline values: CDR1 MNHEY, CDR2 SMNVEV (reference sequence). V gave up 2 bases and J gave up 0 bases; unmatched junction bases: 8. This CDR3 spans 17 amino acids. CDR3 bases: TGTGCCAGCAGTTTAGGCGGGGACAGGGACATCTCCTACGAGCAGTACTTC. This codes for CASSLGGDRDISYEQYF.

J is TRBJ2-6 and V is TRBV6-5; 9 bases align to TRBD1. The CDR3 contains 15 residues. J lost 4 bases, V lost 4 bases, and 2 bases had no gene match. The germline V gene has CDR1 MNHEY and CDR2 SVGAGI. CDR3 sequence: CASSLQGAGANVLTF. The CDR3 bases are TGTGCCAGCAGTTTACAGGGGGCCGGGGCCAACGTCCTGACTTTC.

V gene TRBV29-1 combines with J gene TRBJ1-1; TRBD1 is a possible D gene (5 bases). Per the germline V gene, CDR1 is SQVTM and CDR2 is ANQGSEA. The V gene lost 3 bases and the J gene lost 10 bases, with 12 bases spanning the gap. CDR3 length: 11 amino acids. The CDR3 DNA reads TGCAGCGTTGACCGGGGGATGAGAGCTTTCTTT. It yields the protein CSVDRGMRAFF.

This chain links TRBV6-1 with TRBJ1-2, with TRBD1 matching 11 bases. After removal of 2 bases from V and 3 bases from J, the junction contained 2 bases not matched to a gene. Germline V gene sequence: CDR1 MNHNS, CDR2 SASEGT. CDR3 length: 15 residues. CDR3 protein: CASSEPGQGDYGYTF. The CDR3 coding sequence is TGTGCCAGCAGTGAACCGGGACAGGGGGACTATGGCTACACCTTC.

The gene calls are TRBV6-5 and TRBJ2-7; no clear D gene. The V gene lost 2 bases and the J gene lost 6 bases, with 11 bases spanning the gap. Per the germline V gene, CDR1 is MNHEY and CDR2 is SVGAGI. The CDR3 is made up of 13 amino acids. CDR3 nucleotide sequence: TGTGCCAGCAGTTACCACCAAACCGGCGAGCAGTACTTC. It codes for CASSYHQTGEQYF.

J is TRBJ2-3 and V is TRBV7-2; 7 bases are a match to TRBD1. CDR1 and CDR2 (germline): SGHTA, FQGNSA. CDR3 size: 15 residues. V dropped 1 base and J dropped 2; count of bases not matched to a gene: 3. For the CDR3, the DNA is TGTGCCAGCAGCTTAGGCAGGGGGTTCACAGATACGCAGTATTTT. It encodes CASSLGRGFTDTQYF.

The V gene is TRBV28, the J gene TRBJ1-2; D is uncertain. The CDR3 consists of 14 residues. Germline assignment: CDR1 MDHEN and CDR2 SYDVKM. V was shortened by 4 bases and J by 3 bases, with 12 bases between the two germline ends. The CDR3 loop reads CASSSEGRDYGYTF. In DNA form, the CDR3 reads TGTGCCAGCAGTTCTGAGGGCCGGGACTATGGCTACACCTTC.

This sequence joins TRBV5-8 and TRBJ2-7; 7 bases map to TRBD2. Germline trimming cut 1 base from V and 7 bases from J; bases unmatched to any gene: 2. Germline V gene lookup returns CDR1 SGHTS and CDR2 YDEGEE. The CDR3 covers 12 residues. CDR3: CASSLTAGEQYF. The CDR3 nucleotides are TGTGCCAGCAGCTTGACAGCGGGAGAGCAGTACTTC.

This chain connects TRBV18 to TRBJ1-1, with D possibly being TRBD1 (5 bases). V lost 0 bases and J lost 1, with 15 bases in between. From germline, CDR1 is KGHSH and CDR2 LQKENI. This CDR3 has 17 amino acids. This chain's CDR3 is CASSPPATGGRNTEAFF. The CDR3 nucleotides are TGTGCCAGCTCACCACCGGCCACGGGGGGTAGGAACACTGAAGCTTTCTTT.